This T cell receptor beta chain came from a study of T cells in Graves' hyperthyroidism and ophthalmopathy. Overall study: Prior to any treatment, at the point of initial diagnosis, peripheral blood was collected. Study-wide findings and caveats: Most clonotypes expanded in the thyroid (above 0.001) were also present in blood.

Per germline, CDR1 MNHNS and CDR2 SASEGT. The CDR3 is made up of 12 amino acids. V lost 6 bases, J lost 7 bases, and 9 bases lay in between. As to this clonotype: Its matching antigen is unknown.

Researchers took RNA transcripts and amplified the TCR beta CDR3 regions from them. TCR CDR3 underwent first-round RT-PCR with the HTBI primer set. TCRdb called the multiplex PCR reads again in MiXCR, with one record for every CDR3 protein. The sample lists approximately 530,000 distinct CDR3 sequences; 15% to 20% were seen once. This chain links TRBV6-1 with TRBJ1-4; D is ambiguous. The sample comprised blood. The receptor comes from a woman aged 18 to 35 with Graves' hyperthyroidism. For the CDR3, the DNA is TGTGCCAGCAGGCGATGGGGTGAAAAACTGTTTTTT. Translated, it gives CASRRWGEKLFF.